This T cell receptor beta chain was sequenced for a study of technical replicates of blood from a few donors. This CDR3 spans 14 amino acids. CDR1 SNHLY and CDR2 FYNNEI come from the germline V gene. V was shortened by 7 bases and J by 0 bases, with 12 bases between the two germline ends. Clones were sequenced by immunoSEQ multiplex PCR, and TCRdb holds only the in-frame ones, with some missing. The sample contains some 93,000 clones, about 95% of which appear only once. The sample comprised T cells isolated from PBMCs. The sequence was obtained from a human donor in good health. V usage is TRBV2 and J usage is TRBJ1-2; unclear D gene. CDR3 coding DNA: TGTGCCAGCATTATTACGGGAGCTAACTATGGCTACACCTTC. As protein: CASIITGANYGYTF.